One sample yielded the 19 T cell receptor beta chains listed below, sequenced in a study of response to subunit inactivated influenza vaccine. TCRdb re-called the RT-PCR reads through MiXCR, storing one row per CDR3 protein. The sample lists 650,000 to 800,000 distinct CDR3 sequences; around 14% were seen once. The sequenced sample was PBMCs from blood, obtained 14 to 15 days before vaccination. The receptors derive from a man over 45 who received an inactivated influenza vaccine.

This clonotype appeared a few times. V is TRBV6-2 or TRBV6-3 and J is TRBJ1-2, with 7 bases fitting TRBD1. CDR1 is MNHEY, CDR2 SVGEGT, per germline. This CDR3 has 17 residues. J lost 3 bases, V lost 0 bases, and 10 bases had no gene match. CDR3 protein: CASSYSIDRVSDYGYTF. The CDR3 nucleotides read TGTGCCAGCAGTTACTCGATCGACAGGGTATCAGACTATGGCTACACCTTC.

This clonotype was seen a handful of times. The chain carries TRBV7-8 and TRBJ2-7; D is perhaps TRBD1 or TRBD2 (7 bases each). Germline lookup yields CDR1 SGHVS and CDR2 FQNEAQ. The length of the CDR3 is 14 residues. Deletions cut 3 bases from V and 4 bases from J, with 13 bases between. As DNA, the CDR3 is TGTGCCAGCAGCTTCCAGGGGGGACTATACGAGCAGTACTTC. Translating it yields CASSFQGGLYEQYF.

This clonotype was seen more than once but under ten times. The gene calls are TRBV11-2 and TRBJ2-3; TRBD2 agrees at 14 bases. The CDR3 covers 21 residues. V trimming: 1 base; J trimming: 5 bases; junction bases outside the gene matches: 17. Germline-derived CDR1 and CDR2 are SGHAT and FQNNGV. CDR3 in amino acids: CASSLVGTSGGQGPARDTQYF. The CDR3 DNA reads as TGTGCCAGCAGCTTAGTTGGGACTAGCGGGGGTCAGGGCCCGGCAAGAGATACGCAGTATTTT.

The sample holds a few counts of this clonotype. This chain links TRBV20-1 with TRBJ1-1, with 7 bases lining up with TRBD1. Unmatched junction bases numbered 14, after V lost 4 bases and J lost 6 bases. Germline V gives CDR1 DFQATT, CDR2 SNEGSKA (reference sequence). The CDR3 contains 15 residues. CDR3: CSATPPRQGGSEAFF. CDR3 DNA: TGCAGTGCTACCCCTCCTAGACAGGGTGGTTCTGAAGCTTTCTTT.

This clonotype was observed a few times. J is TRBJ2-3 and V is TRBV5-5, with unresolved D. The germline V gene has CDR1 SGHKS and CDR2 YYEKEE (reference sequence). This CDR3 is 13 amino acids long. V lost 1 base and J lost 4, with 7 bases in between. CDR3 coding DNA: TGTGCCAGCAGCTTGTACGGGTCAGATACGCAGTATTTT. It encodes CASSLYGSDTQYF. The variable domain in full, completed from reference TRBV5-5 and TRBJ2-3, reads DAGVTQSPTHLIKTRGQQVTLRCSPISGHKSVSWYQQVLGQGPQFIFQYYEKEERGRGNFPDRFSARQFPNYSSELNVNALLLGDSALYLCASSLYGSDTQYFGPGTRLTVL.

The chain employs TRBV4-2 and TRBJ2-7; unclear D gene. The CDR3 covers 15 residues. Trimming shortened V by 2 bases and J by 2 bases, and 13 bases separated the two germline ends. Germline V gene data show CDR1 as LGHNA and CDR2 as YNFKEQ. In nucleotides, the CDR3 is TGTGCCAGCAGCCAAAACCATTTCGGTACCTACGAGCAGTACTTC. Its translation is CASSQNHFGTYEQYF.

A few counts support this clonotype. The CDR3 spells CAISESLRDSYEQYF. CDR3 nucleotide sequence: TGTGCCATCAGTGAGTCTCTGCGGGACTCCTACGAGCAGTACTTC. The rearrangement links TRBV10-3 to TRBJ2-7, with D tentatively TRBD2 (6 bases). In germline, CDR1 is ENHRY, CDR2 SYGVKD. V was pared by 0 bases and J by 0 bases, with 9 bases between. This CDR3 comprises 15 residues.

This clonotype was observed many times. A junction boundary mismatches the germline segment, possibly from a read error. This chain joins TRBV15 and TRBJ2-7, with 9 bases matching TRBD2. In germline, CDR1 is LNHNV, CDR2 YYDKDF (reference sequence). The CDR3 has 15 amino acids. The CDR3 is CATSRSGTSSHEQYF. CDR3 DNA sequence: TGTGCCACCAGCAGATCCGGGACTAGCTCCCACGAGCAGTACTTC. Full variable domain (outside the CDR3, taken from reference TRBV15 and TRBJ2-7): DAMVIQNPRYQVTQFGKPVTLSCSQTLNHNVMYWYQQKSSQAPKLLFHYYDKDFNNEADTPDNFQSRRPNTSFCFLDIRSPGLGDTAMYLCATSRSGTSSHEQYFGPGTRLTVT.

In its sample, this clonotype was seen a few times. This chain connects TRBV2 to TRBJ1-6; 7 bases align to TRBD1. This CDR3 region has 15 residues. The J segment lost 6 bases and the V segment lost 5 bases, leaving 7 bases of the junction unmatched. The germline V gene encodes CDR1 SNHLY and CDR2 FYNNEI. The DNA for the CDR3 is TGTGCCAGCAGTCCCGACAGGGCCGCTAATTCACCCCTCCACTTT. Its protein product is CASSPDRAANSPLHF.

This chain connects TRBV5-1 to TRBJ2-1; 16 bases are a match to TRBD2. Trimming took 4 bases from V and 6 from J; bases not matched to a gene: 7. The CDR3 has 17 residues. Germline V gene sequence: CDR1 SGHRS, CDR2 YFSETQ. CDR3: CASSPGGTSGRVNEQFF. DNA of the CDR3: TGCGCCAGCAGCCCTGGAGGGACTAGCGGGAGGGTCAATGAGCAGTTCTTC.

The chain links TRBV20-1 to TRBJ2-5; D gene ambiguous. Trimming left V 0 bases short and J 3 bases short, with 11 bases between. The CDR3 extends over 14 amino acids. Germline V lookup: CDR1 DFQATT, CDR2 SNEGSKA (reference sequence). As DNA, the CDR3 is TGCAGTGCTAGAGATGATGGGGTTAAAGAGACCCAGTACTTC. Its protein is CSARDDGVKETQYF.

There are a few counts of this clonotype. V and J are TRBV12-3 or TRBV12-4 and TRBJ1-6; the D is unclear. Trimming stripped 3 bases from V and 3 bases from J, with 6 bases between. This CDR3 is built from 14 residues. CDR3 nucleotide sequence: TGTGCCAGCAGTTTTGGGATCTATAATTCACCCCTCCACTTT. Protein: CASSFGIYNSPLHF.

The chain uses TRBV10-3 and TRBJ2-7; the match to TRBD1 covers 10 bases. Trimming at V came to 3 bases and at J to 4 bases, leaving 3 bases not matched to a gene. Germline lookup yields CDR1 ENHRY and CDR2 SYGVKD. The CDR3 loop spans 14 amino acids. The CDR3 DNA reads TGTGCCATCAGTGAAGACAGGGGGCCTTACGAGCAGTACTTC. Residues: CAISEDRGPYEQYF.

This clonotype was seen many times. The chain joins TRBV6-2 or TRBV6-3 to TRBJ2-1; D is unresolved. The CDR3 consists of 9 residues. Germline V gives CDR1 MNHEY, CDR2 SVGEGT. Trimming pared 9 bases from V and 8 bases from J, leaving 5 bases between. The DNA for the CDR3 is TGTGCCAGTTGCGATGAGCAGTTCTTC. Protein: CASCDEQFF.

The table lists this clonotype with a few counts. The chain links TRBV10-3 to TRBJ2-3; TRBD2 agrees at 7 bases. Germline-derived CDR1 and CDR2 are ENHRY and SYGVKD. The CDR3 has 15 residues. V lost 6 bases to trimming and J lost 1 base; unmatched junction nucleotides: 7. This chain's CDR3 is CAIRDQRGRTDTQYF. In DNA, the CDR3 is TGTGCCATCAGGGACCAGCGGGGCCGCACAGATACGCAGTATTTT.

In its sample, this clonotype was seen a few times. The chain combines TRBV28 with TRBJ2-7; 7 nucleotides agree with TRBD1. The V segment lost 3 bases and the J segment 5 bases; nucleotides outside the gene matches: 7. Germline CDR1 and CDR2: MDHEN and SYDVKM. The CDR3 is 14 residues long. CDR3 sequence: CASSFGDRVDEQYF. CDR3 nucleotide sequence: TGTGCCAGCAGTTTTGGAGACAGGGTGGACGAGCAGTACTTC.

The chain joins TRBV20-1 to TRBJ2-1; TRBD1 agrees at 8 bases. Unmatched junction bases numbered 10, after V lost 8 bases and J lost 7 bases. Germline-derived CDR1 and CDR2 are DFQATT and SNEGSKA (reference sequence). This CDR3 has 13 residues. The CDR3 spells CSPKGQGFNEQFF. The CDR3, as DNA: TGCAGTCCGAAAGGACAGGGCTTTAATGAGCAGTTCTTC.

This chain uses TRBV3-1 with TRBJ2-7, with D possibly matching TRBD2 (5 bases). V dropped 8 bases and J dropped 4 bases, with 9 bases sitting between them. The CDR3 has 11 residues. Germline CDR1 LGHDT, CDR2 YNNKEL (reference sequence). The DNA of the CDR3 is TGTGCCAGCGGGGAGTTTTACGAGCAGTACTTC. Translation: CASGEFYEQYF.

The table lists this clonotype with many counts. Written as DNA, the CDR3 is TGTGCCAGCAGCTTTGGGGATCTCCAAGAGACCCAGTACTTC. Residues: CASSFGDLQETQYF. The V gene is TRBV5-6, the J gene TRBJ2-5; no clear D. CDR1 is SGHDT, CDR2 YYEEEE, per germline. V dropped 2 bases and J dropped 1 base, with 9 bases sitting between them. The CDR3 runs to 14 residues.